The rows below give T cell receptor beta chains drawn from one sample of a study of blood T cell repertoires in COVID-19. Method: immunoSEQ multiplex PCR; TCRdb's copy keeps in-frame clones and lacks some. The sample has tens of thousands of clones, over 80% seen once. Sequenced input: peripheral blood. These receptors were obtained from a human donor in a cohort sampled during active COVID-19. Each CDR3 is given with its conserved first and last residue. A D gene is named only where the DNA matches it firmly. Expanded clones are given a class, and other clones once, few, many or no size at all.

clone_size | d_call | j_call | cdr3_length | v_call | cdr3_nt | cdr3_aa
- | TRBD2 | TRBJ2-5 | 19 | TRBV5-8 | TGTGCCAGCAGCTTACTTTTCGGACTAGCGGGAGGGCAACGGGAGACCCAGTACTTC | CASSLLFGLAGGQRETQYF
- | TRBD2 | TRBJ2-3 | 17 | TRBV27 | TGTGCCAGCAGTCCCCGCTCGACTAGCCTGACCACAGATACGCAGTATTTT | CASSPRSTSLTTDTQYF
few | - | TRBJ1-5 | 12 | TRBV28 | TGTGCCAGCAGGGAACAGGATCAGCCCCAGCATTTT | CASREQDQPQHF
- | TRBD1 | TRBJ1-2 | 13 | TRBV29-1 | TGCAGCGTCCCTCCGGGGGGACAGGGAGGCTACACCTTC | CSVPPGGQGGYTF
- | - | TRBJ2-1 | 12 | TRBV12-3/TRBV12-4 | TGTGCCAGCAGTTTAGGACAGACCAAGCGGTTCTTC | CASSLGQTKRFF
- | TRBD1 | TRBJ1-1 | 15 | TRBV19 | TGTGCCAGTAGTGCGATGGGGGGGACAGGGAATGAAGCTTTCTTT | CASSAMGGTGNEAFF
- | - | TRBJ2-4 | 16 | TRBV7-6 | TGTGCCAGCAGCTTAGCTCCAGGAAGCGCCAAAAACATTCAGTACTTC | CASSLAPGSAKNIQYF
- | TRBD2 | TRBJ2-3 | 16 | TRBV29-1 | TGCAGCGTTGAAACCCCAAGGGCGGGAGCTGAAGATACGCAGTATTTT | CSVETPRAGAEDTQYF
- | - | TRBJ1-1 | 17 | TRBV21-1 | TGTGCCAGCAGCTCCGATGGGGGCGACAGGGCGAACACTGAAGCTTTCTTT | CASSSDGGDRANTEAFF
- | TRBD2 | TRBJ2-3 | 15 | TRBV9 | TGTGCCAGCAGCCCCCTAGCGGGAGAGGTAGATACGCAGTATTTT | CASSPLAGEVDTQYF
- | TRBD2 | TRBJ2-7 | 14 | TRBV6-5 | TGTGCCAGCTCTAGCGGGACGTTCCCTTACGAGCAGTACTTC | CASSSGTFPYEQYF
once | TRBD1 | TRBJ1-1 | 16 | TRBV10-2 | TGCGCCAGCAGTGCGAAACAGGGGATTGGAGACACTGAAGCTTTCTTT | CASSAKQGIGDTEAFF
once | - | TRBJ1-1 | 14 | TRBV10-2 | TGCGCCAGCAGTGAGGGACCCCGGGGGGCTGAAGCTTTCTTT | CASSEGPRGAEAFF
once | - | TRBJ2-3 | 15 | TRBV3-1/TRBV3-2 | TGTGCCAGCAGCCCAGCTCACTCGGGGACAGATACGCAGTATTTT | CASSPAHSGTDTQYF
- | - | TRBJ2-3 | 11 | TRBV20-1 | TGCAGTTCCAAAGGGGGTAATACGCAGTATTTT | CSSKGGNTQYF
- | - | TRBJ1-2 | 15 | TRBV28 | TGTGCCAGCAGTTTTAGACGGACAGCTAACTATGGCTACACCTTC | CASSFRRTANYGYTF
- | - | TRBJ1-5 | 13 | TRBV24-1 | TGTGCCACCAGTGATTTCACCGGGGAGCCCCAGCATTTT | CATSDFTGEPQHF
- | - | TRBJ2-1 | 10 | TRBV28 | TGTGCCAGCAGCCGCAATGAGCAGTTCTTC | CASSRNEQFF
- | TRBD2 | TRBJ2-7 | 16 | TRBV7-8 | TGTGCCAGCAGCTTAATTGGGACTAGCGGGAGTCGGGAGCAGTACTTC | CASSLIGTSGSREQYF
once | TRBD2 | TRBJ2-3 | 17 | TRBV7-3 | TGTGCCAGCAGCTTAATTTCGGGACTAGCGGGAACAGATACGCAGTATTTT | CASSLISGLAGTDTQYF
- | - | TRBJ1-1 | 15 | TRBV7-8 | TGTGCCAGCAGCTCTAAGATTGACAGCCACACTGAAGCTTTCTTT | CASSSKIDSHTEAFF
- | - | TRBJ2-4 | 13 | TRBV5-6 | TGTGCCAGCAGCTTGAACAGGGCATCAGTTCAGTACTTC | CASSLNRASVQYF
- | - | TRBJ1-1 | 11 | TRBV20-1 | TGCAGTGCTAGGGGCTTCTCGGAAGCTTTCTTT | CSARGFSEAFF
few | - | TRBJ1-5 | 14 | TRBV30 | TGTGCCTGGACAGGTGGGCAGGGTGTGGCGCCCCAGCATTTT | CAWTGGQGVAPQHF
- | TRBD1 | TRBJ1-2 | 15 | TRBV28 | TGTGCCAGCAGGACCCCACGACAGGGGACTCGAGGCTACACCTTC | CASRTPRQGTRGYTF
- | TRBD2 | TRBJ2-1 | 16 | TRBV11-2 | TGTGCCAGCAGCTTAATGACTAGCGGGTCCCACAATGAGCAGTTCTTC | CASSLMTSGSHNEQFF
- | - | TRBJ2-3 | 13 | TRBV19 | TGTGCCAGTAGTTGGACAGTAACAGATACGCAGTATTTT | CASSWTVTDTQYF
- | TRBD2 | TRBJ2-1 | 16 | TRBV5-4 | TGTGCCAGCAGCTTTTCACCTAGCGGCCTATACAATGAGCAGTTCTTC | CASSFSPSGLYNEQFF
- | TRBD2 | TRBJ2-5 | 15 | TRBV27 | TGTGCCAGCCTTAACAGAGCGGGAGGGCTAGAGACCCAGTACTTC | CASLNRAGGLETQYF
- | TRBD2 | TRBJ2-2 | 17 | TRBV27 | TGTGCCAGCAGTTTGGGTGATAGCGGGGGGAACACCGGGGAGCTGTTTTTT | CASSLGDSGGNTGELFF
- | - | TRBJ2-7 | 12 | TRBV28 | TGTGCCAGCAGGGTGGGCAGCTACGAGCAGTACTTC | CASRVGSYEQYF
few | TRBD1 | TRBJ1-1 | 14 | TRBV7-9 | TGTGCCAGCAGCCCCCAGGGGGCGAGGACTGAAGCTTTCTTT | CASSPQGARTEAFF
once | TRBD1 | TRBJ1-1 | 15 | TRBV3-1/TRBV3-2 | TGTGCCAGCAGCTCAGGGGGCGCGATGGAAAGGGAAGCTTTCTTT | CASSSGGAMEREAFF
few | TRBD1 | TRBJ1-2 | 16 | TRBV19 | TGTGCCAGTAGTCCCGTCGGGACAGGGGTACGGTATGGCTACACCTTC | CASSPVGTGVRYGYTF
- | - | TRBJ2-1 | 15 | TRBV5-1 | TGCGCCAGCAGCAGATACAGGGGGGGCTACAATGAGCAGTTCTTC | CASSRYRGGYNEQFF
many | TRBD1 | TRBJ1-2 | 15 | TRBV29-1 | TGCAGCGTTGAAGATGTAGTGCAGGGGGCCAACGGCTACACCTTC | CSVEDVVQGANGYTF
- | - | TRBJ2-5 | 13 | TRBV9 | TGTGCCAGCAGTAAGGACAGCGAAGAGACCCAGTACTTC | CASSKDSEETQYF
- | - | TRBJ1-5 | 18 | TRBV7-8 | TGTGCCAGCAGCTTATATGGGACTTTAGGTTCCCAATATCAGCCCCAGCATTTT | CASSLYGTLGSQYQPQHF
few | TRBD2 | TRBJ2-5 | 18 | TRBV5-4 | TGTGCCAGCAGATCTCCGCTAGCGGGAGGTGTGGGCAAAGAGACCCAGTACTTC | CASRSPLAGGVGKETQYF
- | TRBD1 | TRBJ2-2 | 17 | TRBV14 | TGTGCCAGCAGCGCTCCGGGACAGGTCCATGCCACCGGGGAGCTGTTTTTT | CASSAPGQVHATGELFF
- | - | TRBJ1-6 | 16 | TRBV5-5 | TGTGCCAGCAGCTTTTTTCAGGGTGGCAATAATTCACCCCTCCACTTT | CASSFFQGGNNSPLHF
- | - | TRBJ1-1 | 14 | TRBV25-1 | TGTGCCAGCAGTGAAAGGAGGGGCCTAACCGAAGCTTTCTTT | CASSERRGLTEAFF
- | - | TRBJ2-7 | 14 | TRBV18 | TGTGCCAGCTCACCTGGAGGAGGGAAGGGCGAGCAGTACTTC | CASSPGGGKGEQYF
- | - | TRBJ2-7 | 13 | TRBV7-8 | TGTGCCAGCAGCCTGGACACCCTCTACGAGCAGTACTTC | CASSLDTLYEQYF